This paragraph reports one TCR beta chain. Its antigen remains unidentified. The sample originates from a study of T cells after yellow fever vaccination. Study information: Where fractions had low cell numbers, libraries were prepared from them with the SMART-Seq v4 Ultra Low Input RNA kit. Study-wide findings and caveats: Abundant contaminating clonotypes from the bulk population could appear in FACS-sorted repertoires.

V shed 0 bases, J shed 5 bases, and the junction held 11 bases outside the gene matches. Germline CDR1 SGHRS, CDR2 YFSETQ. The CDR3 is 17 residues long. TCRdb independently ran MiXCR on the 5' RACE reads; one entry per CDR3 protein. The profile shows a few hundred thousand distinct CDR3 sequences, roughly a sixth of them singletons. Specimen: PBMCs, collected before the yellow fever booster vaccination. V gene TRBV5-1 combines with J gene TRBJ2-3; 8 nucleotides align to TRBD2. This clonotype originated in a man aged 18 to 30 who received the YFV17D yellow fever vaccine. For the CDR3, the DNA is TGCGCCAGCAGCTTGGGATTAGCGGGAAGTCCGGGAGATACGCAGTATTTT. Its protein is CASSLGLAGSPGDTQYF.